What follows is one T cell receptor (beta chain) and its context. Its cognate antigen is unknown. This sample was included in a study of regulatory dendritic cells for organ transplantation. Whole-study findings and limits: Memory CD8+ clonal expansion seemed more limited with regulatory than mature dendritic cells. Resting memory CD8+ T cells held the most alloreactive clonotypes. Memory T cells were less diverse than naive, with memory CD8+ most oligoclonal. Alloreactive memory CD8+ T cell pools varied considerably between individuals.

Germline V gene data show CDR1 as SGHTA and CDR2 as FQGNSA. V was clipped by 5 bases and J by 0 bases, with 13 bases between them. This CDR3 is 15 amino acids long. Method: immunoSEQ multiplex PCR; TCRdb's copy keeps in-frame clones and lacks some. The sample records about 29,000 clones, around 84% being singletons. The V gene is TRBV7-2, the J gene TRBJ1-1; TRBD1 is a possible D gene (5 bases). The sequence was collected from a human donor in good health. Input material: naive CD4+ T cells from blood. Documented subset: CD45RA+ naive T cells. CDR3 DNA sequence: TGTGCCAGCAGCCCTAGAGACAGATTGAACACTGAAGCTTTCTTT. It encodes CASSPRDRLNTEAFF.